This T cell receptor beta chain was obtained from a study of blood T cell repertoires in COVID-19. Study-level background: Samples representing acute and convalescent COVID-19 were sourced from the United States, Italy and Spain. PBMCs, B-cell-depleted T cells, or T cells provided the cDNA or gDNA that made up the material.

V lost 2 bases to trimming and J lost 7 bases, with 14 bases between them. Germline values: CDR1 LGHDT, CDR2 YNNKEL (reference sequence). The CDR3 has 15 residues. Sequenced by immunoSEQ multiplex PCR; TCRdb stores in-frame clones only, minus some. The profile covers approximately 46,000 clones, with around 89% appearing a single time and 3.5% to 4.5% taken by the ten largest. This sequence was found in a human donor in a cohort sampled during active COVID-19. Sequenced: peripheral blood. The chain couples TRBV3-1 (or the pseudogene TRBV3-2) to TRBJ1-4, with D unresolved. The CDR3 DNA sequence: TGTGCCAGCAGCCAAAACTCGTGGGAGGGTGAAAAACTGTTTTTT. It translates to CASSQNSWEGEKLFF.